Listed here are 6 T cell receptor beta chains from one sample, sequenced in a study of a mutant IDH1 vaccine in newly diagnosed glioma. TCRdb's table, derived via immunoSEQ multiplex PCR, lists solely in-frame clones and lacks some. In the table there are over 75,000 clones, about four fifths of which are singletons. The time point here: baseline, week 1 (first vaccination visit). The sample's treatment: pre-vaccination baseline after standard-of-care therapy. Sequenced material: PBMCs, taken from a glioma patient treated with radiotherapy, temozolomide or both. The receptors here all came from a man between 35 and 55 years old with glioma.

CDR3 sequence: CAMLGREGDGGELFF. The CDR3, as DNA: TGTGCCATGTTGGGGCGGGAGGGGGACGGCGGGGAGCTGTTTTTT. The chain has TRBV10-3 and TRBJ2-2; 9 bases agree with TRBD2. The germline V gene has CDR1 ENHRY and CDR2 SYGVKD. This CDR3 is built from 15 residues. Losses at the gene ends were 9 bases for V and 7 bases for J; bases not matched to a gene: 12.

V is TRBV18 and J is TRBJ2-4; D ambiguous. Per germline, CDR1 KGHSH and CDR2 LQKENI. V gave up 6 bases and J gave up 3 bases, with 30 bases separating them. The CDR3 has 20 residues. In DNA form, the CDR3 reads TGTGCCAGCTCCTTAACCCGCACGAGTATCCCCCCAATGGGCAAAAACATTCAGTACTTC. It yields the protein CASSLTRTSIPPMGKNIQYF.

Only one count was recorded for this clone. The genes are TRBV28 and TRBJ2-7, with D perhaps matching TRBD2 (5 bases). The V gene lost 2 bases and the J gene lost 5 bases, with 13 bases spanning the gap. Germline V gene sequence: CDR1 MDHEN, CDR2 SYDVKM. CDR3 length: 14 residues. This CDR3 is CASSLTWESDEQYF. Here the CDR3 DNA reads TGTGCCAGCAGTTTAACGTGGGAGTCCGACGAGCAGTACTTC. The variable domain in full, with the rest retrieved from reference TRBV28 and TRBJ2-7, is DVKVTQSSRYLVKRTGEKVFLECVQDMDHENMFWYRQDPGLGLRLIYFSYDVKMKEKGDIPEGYSVSREKKERFSLILESASTNQTSMYLCASSLTWESDEQYFGPGTRLTVT.

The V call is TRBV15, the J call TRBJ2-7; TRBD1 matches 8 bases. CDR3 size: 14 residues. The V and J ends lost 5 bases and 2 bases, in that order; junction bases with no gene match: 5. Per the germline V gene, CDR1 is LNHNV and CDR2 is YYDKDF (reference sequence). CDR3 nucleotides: TGTGCCACCAGCTCGGGACAGGACCCCTACGAGCAGTACTTC. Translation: CATSSGQDPYEQYF.

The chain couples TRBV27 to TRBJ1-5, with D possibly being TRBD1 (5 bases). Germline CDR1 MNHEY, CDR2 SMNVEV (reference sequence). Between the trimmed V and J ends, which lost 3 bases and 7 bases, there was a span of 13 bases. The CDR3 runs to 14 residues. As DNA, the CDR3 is TGTGCCAGCAGTTTTTCAGGGAGGCAGCAGCCCCAGCATTTT. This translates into CASSFSGRQQPQHF.

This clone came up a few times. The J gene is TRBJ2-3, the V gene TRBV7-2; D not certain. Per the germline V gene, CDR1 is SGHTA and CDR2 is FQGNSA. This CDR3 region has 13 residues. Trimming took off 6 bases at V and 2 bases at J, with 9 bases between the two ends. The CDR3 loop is CASSKVYTDTQYF. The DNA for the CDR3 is TGTGCCAGCAGTAAAGTGTACACAGATACGCAGTATTTT.